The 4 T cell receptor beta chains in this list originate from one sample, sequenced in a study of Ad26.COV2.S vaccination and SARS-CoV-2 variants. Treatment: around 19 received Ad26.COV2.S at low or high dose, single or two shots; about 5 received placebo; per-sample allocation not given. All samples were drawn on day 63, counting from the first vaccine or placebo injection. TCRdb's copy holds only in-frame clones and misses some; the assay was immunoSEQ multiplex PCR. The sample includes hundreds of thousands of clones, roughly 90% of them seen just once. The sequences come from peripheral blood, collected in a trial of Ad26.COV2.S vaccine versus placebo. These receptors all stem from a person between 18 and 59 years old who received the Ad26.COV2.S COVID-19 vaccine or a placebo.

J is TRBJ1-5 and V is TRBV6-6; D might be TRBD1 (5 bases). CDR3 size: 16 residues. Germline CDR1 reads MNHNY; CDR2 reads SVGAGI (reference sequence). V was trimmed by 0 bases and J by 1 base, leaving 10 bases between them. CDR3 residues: CASSYSAGYSNQPQHF. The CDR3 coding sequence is TGTGCCAGCAGTTACTCGGCAGGGTACAGCAATCAGCCCCAGCATTTT.

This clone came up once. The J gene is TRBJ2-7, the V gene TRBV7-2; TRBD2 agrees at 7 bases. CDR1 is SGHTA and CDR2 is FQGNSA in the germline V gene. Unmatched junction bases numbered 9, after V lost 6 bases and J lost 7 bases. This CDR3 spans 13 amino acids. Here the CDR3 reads CASRAGNSQEQYF. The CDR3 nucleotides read TGTGCCAGCAGAGCGGGGAATTCGCAGGAGCAGTACTTC. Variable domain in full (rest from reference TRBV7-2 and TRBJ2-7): GAGVSQSPSNKVTEKGKDVELRCDPISGHTALYWYRQSLGQGLEFLIYFQGNSAPDKSGLPSDRFSAERTGGSVSTLTIQRTQQEDSAVYLCASRAGNSQEQYFGPGTRLTVT.

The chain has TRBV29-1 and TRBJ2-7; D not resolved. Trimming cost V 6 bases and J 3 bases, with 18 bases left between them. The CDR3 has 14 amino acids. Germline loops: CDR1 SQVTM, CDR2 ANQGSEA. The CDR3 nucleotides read TGCAGCGTCTCCCCGCCAGGCCTAATCTACGAGCAGTACTTC. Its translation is CSVSPPGLIYEQYF.

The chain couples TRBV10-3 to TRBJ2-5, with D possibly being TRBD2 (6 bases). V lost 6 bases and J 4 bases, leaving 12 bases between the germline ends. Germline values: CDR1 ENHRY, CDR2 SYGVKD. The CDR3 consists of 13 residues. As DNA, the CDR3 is TGTGCCATCAGCCCCGCCGGGGGAGAGACCCAGTACTTC. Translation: CAISPAGGETQYF.